These 17 T cell receptor beta chains originate from one sample sequenced in a study of vaccination and CD4 T cells after COVID-19. For these receptors, no antigen is known. Treatment meaning: roughly 10-day PBMC culture with coronavirus spike peptide pools or control peptides (ViraFEST assay). These CD4+ T cells came from an unexposed donor, sampled before the COVID-19 pandemic (2011-2018). Oncomine TCR Beta short-read sequencing was applied to DNA from cultured CD4+ T cells. The authors extracted genomic DNA from cultured CD4+ T cells. TCRdb re-derived calls from the PCR reads in MiXCR, one entry per CDR3 protein. Of roughly 10,000 distinct CDR3 sequences listed, roughly 30% were seen once; the top ten hold less than 20%. Sequencing used CD4+ T cells from blood, cultured in vitro. The receptors come from a human donor in good health.

This clonotype is termed medium-sized. The chain recombines TRBV24-1 with TRBJ2-5, with 15 positions matching TRBD2. This CDR3 contains 16 residues. Germline V CDR1 and CDR2: KGHDR, SFDVKD. V was clipped by 3 bases and J by 5 bases; unmatched bases: 3. The DNA for the CDR3 is TGTGCCACCAGTGATCTTGGGACTAGCGGGAGGGAGACCCAGTACTTC. This codes for CATSDLGTSGRETQYF.

The V gene is TRBV29-1, the J gene TRBJ2-5, with D hard to call. V was cut by 5 bases and J by 2 bases, with 9 bases left in between. CDR1 SQVTM and CDR2 ANQGSEA come from the germline V gene. CDR3 size: 12 residues. CDR3 sequence reads: CSVSKAQETQYF. In nucleotides, the CDR3 is TGCAGCGTTTCTAAGGCACAAGAGACCCAGTACTTC. The whole variable domain, remainder taken from reference TRBV29-1 and TRBJ2-5, is SAVISQKPSRDICQRGTSLTIQCQVDSQVTMMFWYRQQPGQSLTLIATANQGSEATYESGFVIDKFPISRPNLTFSTLTVSNMSPEDSSIYLCSVSKAQETQYFGPGTRLLVL.

This clonotype came up a few times. The chain couples TRBV6-4 to TRBJ1-2; no clear D. CDR1 MRHNA and CDR2 SNTAGT come from the germline V gene. V was pared by 8 bases and J by 6 bases, with 16 bases between. This CDR3 region has 13 residues. The CDR3 DNA reads TGTGCCAGCTCGGCAGGACGACAAAATGGCTACACCTTC. Translated, it gives CASSAGRQNGYTF.

The chain links TRBV7-6 to TRBJ2-3; tentative D call: TRBD2 (6 bases). V was pared by 0 bases and J by 3 bases, with 10 bases between. Germline V gene lookup returns CDR1 SGHVS and CDR2 FNYEAQ. CDR3 length: 15 amino acids. The CDR3 sequence is CASSLAGGRTDTQYF. CDR3 DNA sequence: TGTGCCAGCAGCTTAGCTGGGGGGAGGACAGATACGCAGTATTTT.

This clonotype was seen a few times. This chain links TRBV7-6 with TRBJ1-1; the match to TRBD1 covers 8 bases. Germline assignment: CDR1 SGHVS and CDR2 FNYEAQ. CDR3 length: 16 amino acids. V lost 2 bases and J lost 3; bases outside the gene matches: 8. CDR3 loop: CASSLSWEQGDTEAFF. Written as DNA, the CDR3 is TGTGCCAGCAGCTTATCCTGGGAACAGGGGGACACTGAAGCTTTCTTT.

The V call is TRBV7-3, the J call TRBJ1-2; 8 positions agree with TRBD1. The CDR3 is 15 amino acids. CDR1 SGHTA and CDR2 FQGTGA come from the germline V gene. J was trimmed by 7 bases and V by 2 bases; bases with no gene match: 9. CDR3 sequence: CASSLGQGGRSGYTF. CDR3 bases: TGTGCCAGCAGCTTAGGACAGGGAGGTAGAAGTGGCTACACCTTC. The full variable domain, in which reference TRBV7-3 and TRBJ1-2 provide the parts outside the CDR3, is GAGVSQTPSNKVTEKGKYVELRCDPISGHTALYWYRQSLGQGPEFLIYFQGTGAADDSGLPNDRFFAVRPEGSVSTLKIQRTERGDSAVYLCASSLGQGGRSGYTFGSGTRLTVV.

The chain combines TRBV28 with TRBJ2-7; maybe TRBD1 (5 bases). Trimming took off 10 bases at V and 1 base at J, with 8 bases between the two ends. Germline-derived CDR1 and CDR2 are MDHEN and SYDVKM. The CDR3 has 11 residues. CDR3 nucleotides: TGTGCCATTAGGGGTTCCTACGAGCAGTACTTC. Protein product: CAIRGSYEQYF.

The rearrangement links TRBV27 to TRBJ1-1; 7 bases are shared with TRBD1. This CDR3 region has 15 residues. CDR1 and CDR2 from the germline V gene are MNHEY and SMNVEV (reference sequence). The J segment lost 4 bases and the V segment lost 6 bases, leaving 11 bases of the junction unmatched. The DNA for the CDR3 is TGTGCCAGCAGAATATTACAACAGGGGAGCACTGAAGCTTTCTTT. It codes for CASRILQQGSTEAFF.

The chain carries TRBV9 and TRBJ2-2, with TRBD2 matching over 10 bases. Trimming cost V 3 bases and J 6 bases; bases outside gene matches: 2. CDR3 length: 14 amino acids. The germline CDR1 and CDR2 sequences are SGDLS and YYNGEE. The CDR3 here is CASSAGTSAGELFF. The CDR3 coding sequence is TGTGCCAGCAGCGCCGGGACTAGCGCCGGGGAGCTGTTTTTT.

The chain links TRBV11-2 to TRBJ2-2; a weak D match, TRBD2 (6 bases). CDR1 and CDR2 from the germline V gene are SGHAT and FQNNGV. The CDR3 has 14 residues. The V gene lost 1 base and the J gene lost 4 bases, with 7 bases spanning the gap. Written as DNA, the CDR3 is TGTGCCAGCAGCTTAGCCGGGAGCACCGGGGAGCTGTTTTTT. This encodes CASSLAGSTGELFF.

This clonotype was seen a handful of times. V and J are TRBV29-1 and TRBJ2-3, with 7 bases matching TRBD1. The CDR3 runs 16 residues. With V trimmed by 1 base and J by 2 bases, 9 bases remained unmatched. Germline lookup yields CDR1 SQVTM and CDR2 ANQGSEA. The CDR3 DNA sequence: TGCAGCGTTGAAGGAGGGGTACAGGGGCCCACAGATACGCAGTATTTT. Its translation is CSVEGGVQGPTDTQYF.

The rearrangement links TRBV10-3 to TRBJ2-1; tentatively, D is TRBD2 (6 bases). Trimming removed 8 bases from V and 6 bases from J, with 20 bases in between. Germline loops: CDR1 ENHRY, CDR2 SYGVKD. The CDR3 spans 15 residues. The CDR3 region is CAIAPGGGLGNEQFF. CDR3 DNA sequence: TGTGCCATCGCCCCAGGCGGAGGGCTTGGCAATGAGCAGTTCTTC.

The V gene is TRBV6-2 or TRBV6-3, the J gene TRBJ2-2; no definite D call. The germline CDR1 and CDR2 sequences are MNHEY and SVGEGT. The CDR3 contains 15 residues. The V end lost 5 bases, the J end lost 6 bases, and 16 bases lay between the germline ends. The CDR3 here is CASSPALRVAGELFF. Here the CDR3 DNA reads TGTGCCAGCAGTCCCGCTTTAAGGGTGGCCGGGGAGCTGTTTTTT.

This clonotype was observed a few times. The genes are TRBV15 and TRBJ2-7, with 8 bases fitting TRBD2. This CDR3 comprises 16 residues. V was pared by 3 bases and J by 6 bases, with 13 bases of the junction left unmatched. Per germline, CDR1 LNHNV and CDR2 YYDKDF (reference sequence). The CDR3 here is CATSSEWTAGVIEQYF. CDR3 DNA: TGTGCCACCAGCAGTGAGTGGACAGCGGGAGTTATCGAGCAGTACTTC.

This clonotype appeared once. The chain uses TRBV6-4 and TRBJ2-1, with 11 positions matching TRBD1. Trimming cost V 2 bases and J 6 bases; bases outside gene matches: 0. The germline V gene encodes CDR1 MRHNA and CDR2 SNTAGT. The CDR3 has 14 residues. CDR3 sequence (DNA): TGTGCCAGCAGTGACGGGACAGGGGGCAATGAGCAGTTCTTC. This translates into CASSDGTGGNEQFF.

This clonotype has a handful of counts. The rearrangement uses TRBV19 and TRBJ1-2; perhaps TRBD1 as D (5 bases). Germline CDR1 and CDR2: LNHDA and SQIVND (reference sequence). Trimming cost V 7 bases and J 5 bases, with 14 bases left between them. This CDR3 spans 13 amino acids. In DNA, the CDR3 is TGTGCCAGTACTAGGGGCGGATATTATGGCTACACCTTC. Its protein is CASTRGGYYGYTF. Using reference TRBV19 and TRBJ1-2 for the parts outside the CDR3, the full variable domain is DGGITQSPKYLFRKEGQNVTLSCEQNLNHDAMYWYRQDPGQGLRLIYYSQIVNDFQKGDIAEGYSVSREKKESFPLTVTSAQKNPTAFYLCASTRGGYYGYTFGSGTRLTVV.

Only a few counts were recorded for this clonotype. The rearrangement uses TRBV19 and TRBJ1-2; 9 nucleotides line up with TRBD1. Trimming at V came to 6 bases and at J to 5 bases, leaving 4 bases not matched to a gene. Germline values: CDR1 LNHDA, CDR2 SQIVND (reference sequence). This CDR3 has 13 amino acids. CDR3 amino acids: CASRWGQGYGYTF. CDR3 bases: TGTGCCAGTAGATGGGGACAGGGTTATGGCTACACCTTC. The complete variable domain, with remaining parts taken from reference TRBV19 and TRBJ1-2, reads DGGITQSPKYLFRKEGQNVTLSCEQNLNHDAMYWYRQDPGQGLRLIYYSQIVNDFQKGDIAEGYSVSREKKESFPLTVTSAQKNPTAFYLCASRWGQGYGYTFGSGTRLTVV.